One and the same sample provided the 2 T cell receptor beta chains below, sequenced in a study of T cell changes during pregnancy in multiple sclerosis. Profiling relied on immunoSEQ multiplex PCR, and the TCRdb table lists in-frame clones only, not all of them. The sample has about 110,000 clones; approximately 93% are singletons. Sample: peripheral blood, taken after pregnancy. The receptors shown here come from a female donor with multiple sclerosis, enrolled in a pregnancy study.

The J gene is TRBJ2-1, the V gene TRBV11-2, with 7 bases matching TRBD1. CDR1 is SGHAT and CDR2 is FQNNGV in the germline V gene. The CDR3 extends over 15 amino acids. The V segment lost 4 bases and the J segment 8 bases; nucleotides outside the gene matches: 11. CDR3: CASSYGQEGHDEQFF. DNA for the CDR3: TGTGCCAGCAGCTATGGACAGGAAGGGCATGATGAGCAGTTCTTC.

The genes are TRBV25-1 and TRBJ2-3; D is unresolved. In germline, CDR1 is MGHDK, CDR2 SYGVNS. Trimming cost V 5 bases and J 3 bases, with 18 bases left between them. The CDR3 runs to 16 residues. CDR3 sequence: CASSTNLRPITDTQYF. In DNA form, the CDR3 reads TGTGCCAGCAGTACTAACCTAAGACCGATAACAGATACGCAGTATTTT.